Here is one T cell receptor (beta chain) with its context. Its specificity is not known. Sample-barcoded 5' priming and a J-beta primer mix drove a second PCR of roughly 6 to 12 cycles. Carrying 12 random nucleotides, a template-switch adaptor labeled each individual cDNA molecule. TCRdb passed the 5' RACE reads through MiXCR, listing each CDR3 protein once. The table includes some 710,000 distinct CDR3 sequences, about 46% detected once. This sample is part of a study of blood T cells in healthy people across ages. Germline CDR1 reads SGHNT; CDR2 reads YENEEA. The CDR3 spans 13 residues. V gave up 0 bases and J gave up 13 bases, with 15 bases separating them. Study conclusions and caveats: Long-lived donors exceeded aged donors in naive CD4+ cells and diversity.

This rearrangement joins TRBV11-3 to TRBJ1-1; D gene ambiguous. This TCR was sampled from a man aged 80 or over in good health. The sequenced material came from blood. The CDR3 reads CASSLETSPRVFF. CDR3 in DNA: TGTGCCAGCAGCTTAGAGACGTCCCCAAGGGTTTTCTTT.